Presented here are 32 T cell receptor beta chains from one specimen sequenced in a study of cytomegalovirus exposure and HLA in healthy donors. Primers included in the PCR were 60 Vbeta and 13 Jbeta primers. Generated by immunoSEQ multiplex PCR, the TCRdb table keeps only in-frame clones and is missing some. The table has around 170,000 clones, around 80% seen once. The sequenced material came from PBMCs. Receptor source: a middle-aged man in good health and CMV-seropositive.

Remarks on this clone: Other DNA sequences in this sample translate to the same CDR3. This chain joins TRBV9 and TRBJ2-2; TRBD1 is a possible D gene (6 bases). Germline lookup yields CDR1 SGDLS and CDR2 YYNGEE. The CDR3 extends over 15 amino acids. Trimming took off 0 bases at V and 3 bases at J, with 9 bases between the two ends. The CDR3 DNA sequence: TGTGCCAGCAGCGTAGGGGGACAAGACACCGGGGAGCTGTTTTTT. Residues: CASSVGGQDTGELFF.

The CDR3 loop is CASSRGGALNTEAFF. CDR3 in DNA: TGTGCCAGCAGCCGGGGTGGGGCCCTGAACACTGAAGCTTTCTTT. The chain recombines TRBV14 with TRBJ1-1, with TRBD1 as a possible D gene (5 bases). Trimming stripped 4 bases from V and 0 bases from J, with 12 bases between. The CDR3 loop spans 15 amino acids. Germline CDR1 is SGHDN and CDR2 is FVKESK.

The genes are TRBV6-6 and TRBJ2-1; TRBD2 is a possible D gene (6 bases). The CDR3 contains 15 residues. Per the germline V gene, CDR1 is MNHNY and CDR2 is SVGAGI (reference sequence). V dropped 5 bases and J dropped 2 bases, with 13 bases sitting between them. Written as DNA, the CDR3 is TGTGCCAGCAGTGTGGGACTGGAAACCTACAATGAGCAGTTCTTC. Translated, it gives CASSVGLETYNEQFF.

The chain joins TRBV7-6 to TRBJ2-3; 11 nucleotides match TRBD2. J gave up 0 bases and V 5 bases, and 4 bases lay outside the gene matches. Per the germline V gene, CDR1 is SGHVS and CDR2 is FNYEAQ. This CDR3 has 16 amino acids. CDR3 sequence (DNA): TGTGCCAGCAGCGCCAGACTAGCGGGGAGCACAGATACGCAGTATTTT. This gives the protein CASSARLAGSTDTQYF.

Here the CDR3 reads CASSQTPGTAYTDTQYF. The CDR3 region has the DNA TGCGCCAGCAGCCAGACTCCCGGGACAGCGTACACAGATACGCAGTATTTT. The gene calls are TRBV4-1 and TRBJ2-3; 7 nucleotides line up with TRBD1. Per the germline V gene, CDR1 is MGHRA and CDR2 is YSYEKL. The length of the CDR3 is 17 residues. Trimming cost V 3 bases and J 2 bases; bases outside gene matches: 11.

CDR3 nucleotides: TGCAGCGTGGCCGAGGGCAGGGAGGGGACCGGGGAGCTGTTTTTT. This codes for CSVAEGREGTGELFF. The rearrangement uses TRBV29-1 and TRBJ2-2, with 7 bases that match TRBD2. After removal of 6 bases from V and 5 bases from J, the junction contained 12 bases not matched to a gene. Germline CDR1 reads SQVTM; CDR2 reads ANQGSEA. The CDR3 runs 15 residues.

The chain uses TRBV19 and TRBJ2-1; 8 bases are a match to TRBD1. The length of the CDR3 is 15 residues. Germline CDR1 and CDR2: LNHDA and SQIVND (reference sequence). The V segment lost 8 bases and the J segment 8 bases; nucleotides outside the gene matches: 14. In DNA form, the CDR3 reads TGTGCCAGTTCCCACTACGGGACAGGACCGGATGAGCAGTTCTTC. This codes for CASSHYGTGPDEQFF.

As concerns this clone: Sequence at one end of the junction differs from germline and may be a read error. CDR3 DNA: TGTGCTAGCAGCTTAAACGGGGTAGCGGGGGGCCCCAGCTCCTACAATGAGCAGTTCTTC. Its protein is CASSLNGVAGGPSSYNEQFF. This chain joins TRBV7-7 and TRBJ2-1; TRBD2 matches at 10 bases. The CDR3 has 20 amino acids. Looked up from germline, CDR1 is SSHAT and CDR2 is FNYEAQ (reference sequence).

The genes are TRBV5-1 and TRBJ1-2; 9 nucleotides match TRBD1. This CDR3 comprises 15 residues. Germline CDR1 and CDR2: SGHRS and YFSETQ. With 4 bases clipped from V and 6 bases from J, the junction kept 10 bases outside the gene matches. CDR3 loop: CASSLWGQGGDGYTF. CDR3 nucleotides: TGCGCCAGCAGCCTTTGGGGACAGGGCGGCGATGGCTACACCTTC.

This clone was counted a few times. This chain connects TRBV7-3 to TRBJ1-1; 8 bases agree with TRBD1. Germline CDR1 reads SGHTA; CDR2 reads FQGTGA. This CDR3 is 14 amino acids long. V trimming: 3 bases; J trimming: 1 base; junction bases outside the gene matches: 1. The CDR3, as DNA: TGTGCCAGCAGCTTTGGGACAGGGAACACTGAAGCTTTCTTT. Translated, it gives CASSFGTGNTEAFF.

This chain uses TRBV2 with TRBJ1-1; unclear D gene. CDR1 is SNHLY, CDR2 FYNNEI, per germline. CDR3 length equals 15 residues. V was shortened by 4 bases and J by 2 bases, with 14 bases between the two germline ends. This chain's CDR3 is CASSVLKGVNTEAFF. The CDR3 DNA reads TGTGCCAGCAGTGTTCTCAAGGGAGTCAACACTGAAGCTTTCTTT.

This chain connects TRBV5-4 to TRBJ1-2; 9 bases line up with TRBD1. The CDR3 extends over 15 amino acids. Trimming took 4 bases from V and 4 from J; bases not matched to a gene: 8. CDR1 and CDR2 from the germline V gene are SGHNT and YYREEE (reference sequence). CDR3: CASSPEGTGFYGYTF. The CDR3 DNA sequence: TGTGCCAGCAGCCCTGAAGGGACAGGGTTCTATGGCTACACCTTC.

The V gene is TRBV30, the J gene TRBJ1-2; 8 bases agree with TRBD1. Germline CDR1 GTSNPN, CDR2 SVGIG (reference sequence). There are 14 residues in the CDR3. The V gene end was trimmed by 6 bases and the J gene end by 3 bases; junction bases not matched to a gene: 9. CDR3 nucleotides: TGTGCCTGCCGGGACAGGCCCGGCGACTATGGCTACACCTTC. It yields the protein CACRDRPGDYGYTF.

This clone was found once. The chain combines TRBV6-5 with TRBJ2-1; possible D gene TRBD1, 5 bases. CDR1 MNHEY and CDR2 SVGAGI come from the germline V gene. Between the trimmed V and J ends, which lost 6 bases and 2 bases, there was a span of 5 bases. This CDR3 has 12 residues. The chain's CDR3 is CASRDTYNEQFF. The CDR3 DNA reads as TGTGCCAGCAGGGACACCTACAATGAGCAGTTCTTC.

The chain carries TRBV19 and TRBJ1-2, with TRBD1 matching 9 bases. V lost 7 bases to trimming and J lost 4 bases; unmatched junction nucleotides: 4. Germline CDR1 LNHDA, CDR2 SQIVND (reference sequence). The CDR3 runs to 13 residues. Here the CDR3 DNA reads TGTGCCAGTACCACGACAGGGGGCTATGGCTACACCTTC. Its translation is CASTTTGGYGYTF.

Only one count was recorded for this clone. This sequence joins TRBV4-3 and TRBJ2-7; 10 bases are shared with TRBD2. The CDR3 totals 16 residues. Germline CDR1 is LGHNA and CDR2 is YSLEER. V lost 3 bases and J lost 6; bases outside the gene matches: 11. CDR3 sequence (DNA): TGCGCCAGCAGCCAGGACCCGGCTAGCGGGGGTCGCGAGCAGTACTTC. Translating gives CASSQDPASGGREQYF.

V gene TRBV2 combines with J gene TRBJ2-7; possibly TRBD1 for D (6 bases). V lost 8 bases and J lost 2, with 10 bases in between. The germline gives CDR1 SNHLY, CDR2 FYNNEI. The CDR3 length is 12 residues. The CDR3 nucleotides read TGTGCCAGCCTTAAGGGGGCCTACGAGCAGTACTTC. Protein product: CASLKGAYEQYF. The full variable domain, completed using reference TRBV2 and TRBJ2-7, is EPEVTQTPSHQVTQMGQEVILRCVPISNHLYFYWYRQILGQKVEFLVSFYNNEISEKSEIFDDQFSVERPDGSNFTLKIRSTKLEDSAMYFCASLKGAYEQYFGPGTRLTVT.

The gene calls are TRBV7-2 and TRBJ2-1, with 11 positions matching TRBD2. V lost 5 bases and J lost 3; bases outside the gene matches: 3. The length of the CDR3 is 15 residues. CDR1 and CDR2 from the germline V gene are SGHTA and FQGNSA. As DNA, the CDR3 is TGTGCCAGCAGCCCTCTAGCGGGGGGCTACAATGAGCAGTTCTTC. This encodes CASSPLAGGYNEQFF.

The chain has TRBV5-1 and TRBJ1-2; 7 nucleotides line up with TRBD1. CDR3 length equals 12 residues. V gave up 4 bases and J gave up 9 bases; unmatched junction bases: 6. Germline values: CDR1 SGHRS, CDR2 YFSETQ. CDR3 sequence: CASSNAGQSYTF. CDR3 sequence (DNA): TGCGCCAGCAGCAACGCGGGACAGAGCTACACCTTC.

The rearrangement joins TRBV29-1 to TRBJ1-1; D is perhaps TRBD1 (5 bases). CDR1 and CDR2 (germline): SQVTM, ANQGSEA. Trimming pared 7 bases from V and 1 base from J, leaving 10 bases between. CDR3 length: 12 amino acids. For the CDR3, the DNA is TGCAGCGGCCGCGGGGGGAACACTGAAGCTTTCTTT. This codes for CSGRGGNTEAFF. Supplemented by reference TRBV29-1 and TRBJ1-1, the full variable domain reads SAVISQKPSRDICQRGTSLTIQCQVDSQVTMMFWYRQQPGQSLTLIATANQGSEATYESGFVIDKFPISRPNLTFSTLTVSNMSPEDSSIYLCSGRGGNTEAFFGQGTRLTVV.

The chain links TRBV30 to TRBJ1-2, with 11 bases identical to TRBD1. CDR3 length: 15 residues. Germline V lookup: CDR1 GTSNPN, CDR2 SVGIG (reference sequence). V was pared by 0 bases and J by 7 bases, with 7 bases of the junction left unmatched. The CDR3 nucleotides are TGTGCCTGGAGTGTACGGGACAGGGGGTTGGCTGGCTACACCTTC. Translated: CAWSVRDRGLAGYTF.

The J gene is TRBJ1-1, the V gene TRBV7-2; D possibly corresponds to TRBD1 (6 bases). V lost 1 base, J lost 0 bases, and 15 bases lay in between. This CDR3 spans 17 amino acids. Germline CDR1 reads SGHTA; CDR2 reads FQGNSA. CDR3 residues: CASSLDTGWGLNTEAFF. In nucleotides, the CDR3 is TGTGCCAGCAGCTTAGATACAGGGTGGGGGCTGAACACTGAAGCTTTCTTT. Full variable domain (rest looked up from reference TRBV7-2 and TRBJ1-1): GAGVSQSPSNKVTEKGKDVELRCDPISGHTALYWYRQSLGQGLEFLIYFQGNSAPDKSGLPSDRFSAERTGGSVSTLTIQRTQQEDSAVYLCASSLDTGWGLNTEAFFGQGTRLTVV.

This chain joins TRBV4-2 and TRBJ2-5; no clear D gene. With the DNA end fitting TRBJ2-7 better, the J assignment may be wrong. Germline V gene data show CDR1 as LGHNA and CDR2 as YNFKEQ. The CDR3 length is 15 residues. The CDR3 sequence is CASSQEKRSSYEQYF. CDR3 DNA sequence: TGTGCCAGCAGCCAAGAGAAGCGCAGCTCCTACGAGCAGTACTTC.

The chain recombines TRBV11-2 with TRBJ2-1; 8 bases are a match to TRBD2. Germline V gene data show CDR1 as SGHAT and CDR2 as FQNNGV. Germline trimming cut 1 base from V and 4 bases from J; bases unmatched to any gene: 3. The CDR3 runs 15 residues. This CDR3 reads CASSLAGGPYNEQFF. CDR3 sequence (DNA): TGTGCCAGCAGCTTAGCGGGGGGGCCGTACAATGAGCAGTTCTTC.

This clone was picked up one time. The chain combines TRBV6-6 with TRBJ2-1; the D gene is possibly TRBD2 (6 bases). The CDR3 totals 14 residues. The germline V gene has CDR1 MNHNY and CDR2 SVGAGI (reference sequence). V was shortened by 2 bases and J by 4 bases, with 9 bases between the two germline ends. In DNA, the CDR3 is TGTGCCAGCAGTTACCGGGAGATTTACAATGAGCAGTTCTTC. Translation gives CASSYREIYNEQFF.

This rearrangement joins TRBV7-2 to TRBJ1-4; tentative D call: TRBD1 (5 bases). Trimming cost V 3 bases and J 8 bases, with 10 bases left between them. CDR3 length equals 13 residues. The germline CDR1 and CDR2 sequences are SGHTA and FQGNSA. Here the CDR3 DNA reads TGTGCCAGCAGCTTGGGGCAGGCCGAAAAACTGTTTTTT. This sequence encodes CASSLGQAEKLFF. Full variable domain (missing parts from reference TRBV7-2 and TRBJ1-4): GAGVSQSPSNKVTEKGKDVELRCDPISGHTALYWYRQSLGQGLEFLIYFQGNSAPDKSGLPSDRFSAERTGGSVSTLTIQRTQQEDSAVYLCASSLGQAEKLFFGSGTQLSVL.

With respect to this clone: One junction end disagrees with the germline gene, perhaps due to a read error. The rearrangement joins TRBV7-9 to TRBJ1-4; maybe TRBD1 (5 bases). This CDR3 is 13 amino acids long. The germline gives CDR1 SEHNR, CDR2 FQNEAQ (reference sequence). The CDR3 sequence is CASSLGAEGERAF. The CDR3 nucleotides read TGTGCCAGCAGCCTAGGGGCGGAAGGGGAACGGGCTTTT.

The V gene is TRBV9, the J gene TRBJ1-1; 10 nucleotides agree with TRBD1. CDR1 and CDR2 (germline): SGDLS, YYNGEE. The CDR3 totals 15 residues. The ends lost 3 bases at V and 1 base at J; junction bases unmatched: 3. The CDR3 sequence: CASSGQGAGNTEAFF. DNA for the CDR3: TGTGCCAGCAGCGGACAGGGGGCAGGGAACACTGAAGCTTTCTTT.

Turning to this clone: At one end, the junction sequence differs from germline, possibly due to a read error. The chain employs TRBV7-9 and TRBJ2-5, with D maybe TRBD2 (5 bases). Germline V CDR1 and CDR2: SEHNR, FQNEAQ (reference sequence). CDR3 size: 13 residues. The CDR3 DNA reads as TGTGCCAGCAGTCTGGGCGGGCAAGAGACCCCGTACTTC. Protein sequence: CASSLGGQETPYF.

The chain couples TRBV27 to TRBJ1-1; D gene unclear. Germline V gene sequence: CDR1 MNHEY, CDR2 SMNVEV (reference sequence). This CDR3 has 13 residues. V shed 6 bases and J shed 5 bases, with 13 bases lying between them. CDR3 region: CASSPIGVTEAFF. CDR3 DNA: TGTGCCAGCAGCCCGATCGGGGTGACTGAAGCTTTCTTT.

This chain links TRBV7-9 with TRBJ2-1; TRBD1 is a possible D gene (6 bases). Germline V CDR1 and CDR2: SEHNR, FQNEAQ (reference sequence). The CDR3 is made up of 15 amino acids. V lost 0 bases, J lost 6 bases, and 12 bases lay in between. DNA for the CDR3: TGTGCCAGCAGCTTAGCTCAGGGGAGTAGCAATGAGCAGTTCTTC. Its translation: CASSLAQGSSNEQFF.

This chain uses TRBV4-3 with TRBJ1-2; no definite D call. The germline CDR1 and CDR2 sequences are LGHNA and YSLEER. The CDR3 extends over 15 amino acids. Trimming pared 4 bases from V and 0 bases from J, leaving 12 bases between. In nucleotides, the CDR3 is TGCGCCAGCAGCCCCGAGGCGGGGACTAACTATGGCTACACCTTC. This encodes CASSPEAGTNYGYTF.